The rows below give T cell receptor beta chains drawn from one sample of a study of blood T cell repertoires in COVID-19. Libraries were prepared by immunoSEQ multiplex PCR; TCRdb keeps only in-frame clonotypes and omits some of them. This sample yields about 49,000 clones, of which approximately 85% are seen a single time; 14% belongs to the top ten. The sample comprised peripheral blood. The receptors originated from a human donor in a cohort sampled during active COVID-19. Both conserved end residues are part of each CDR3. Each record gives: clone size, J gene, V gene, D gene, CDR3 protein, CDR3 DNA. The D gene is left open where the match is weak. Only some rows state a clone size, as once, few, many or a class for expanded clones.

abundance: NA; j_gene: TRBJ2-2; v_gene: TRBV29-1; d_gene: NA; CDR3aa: CSVVTRNTGELFF; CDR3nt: TGCAGCGTTGTAACGAGGAACACCGGGGAGCTGTTTTTT
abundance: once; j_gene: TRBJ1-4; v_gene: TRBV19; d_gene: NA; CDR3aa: CASGRQGGRKLFF; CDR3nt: TGTGCCAGTGGAAGGCAGGGAGGTCGAAAACTGTTTTTT
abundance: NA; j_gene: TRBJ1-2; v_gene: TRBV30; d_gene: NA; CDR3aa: CAWSVSRYGYTF; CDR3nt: TGTGCCTGGAGTGTCTCGCGATATGGCTACACCTTC
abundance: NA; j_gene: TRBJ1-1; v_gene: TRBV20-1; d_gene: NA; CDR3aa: CSAAPNTEAFF; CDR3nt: TGCAGTGCTGCGCCTAACACTGAAGCTTTCTTT
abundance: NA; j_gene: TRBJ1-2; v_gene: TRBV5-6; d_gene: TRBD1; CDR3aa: CASSYRDRSYGYTF; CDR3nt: TGTGCCAGCAGCTATAGGGACAGATCTTATGGCTACACCTTC
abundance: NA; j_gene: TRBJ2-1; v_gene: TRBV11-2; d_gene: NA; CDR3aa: CASSLEPGNYNEQFF; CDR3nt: TGTGCCAGCAGCTTAGAGCCGGGGAACTACAATGAGCAGTTCTTC
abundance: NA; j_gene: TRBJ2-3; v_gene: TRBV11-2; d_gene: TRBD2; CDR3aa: CASSLIAGGNTDTQYF; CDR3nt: TGTGCCAGCAGCCTGATAGCGGGGGGGAACACAGATACGCAGTATTTT
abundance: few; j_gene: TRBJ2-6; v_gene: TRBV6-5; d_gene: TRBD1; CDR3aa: CASSQQGSGANVLTF; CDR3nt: TGTGCCAGCAGTCAACAGGGGTCTGGGGCCAACGTCCTGACTTTC
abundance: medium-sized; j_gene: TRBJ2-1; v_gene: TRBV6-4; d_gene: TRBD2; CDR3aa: CASSEAGGGNEQFF; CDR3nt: TGTGCCAGCAGTGAAGCGGGAGGGGGGAATGAGCAGTTCTTC
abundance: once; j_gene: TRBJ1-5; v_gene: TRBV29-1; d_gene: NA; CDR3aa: CSVALGANQPQHF; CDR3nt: TGCAGCGTTGCCTTAGGGGCCAATCAGCCCCAGCATTTT
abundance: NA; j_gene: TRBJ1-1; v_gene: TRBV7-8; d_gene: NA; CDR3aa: CASSSPPQGMNTEAFF; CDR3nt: TGTGCCAGCAGCTCACCCCCCCAGGGAATGAACACTGAAGCTTTCTTT